Shown below are 2 T cell receptor beta chains from a single sample sequenced in a study of T cells in Graves' hyperthyroidism and ophthalmopathy. RNA transcripts served as the template for amplifying TCR beta CDR3 regions. With the HTBI primer set, the TCR CDR3 went through a first round of RT-PCR. MiXCR was run by TCRdb on the multiplex PCR reads, yielding one entry per CDR3 protein. The data hold about 360,000 distinct CDR3 sequences, with about 13% observed a single time. Sequenced input: blood. The receptor set was obtained from a man aged 25 to 40 with Graves' hyperthyroidism that later progressed to Graves' ophthalmopathy.

This clonotype has at least ten counts. The chain employs TRBV28 and TRBJ1-2; D unclear. The V gene's germline CDR1 is MDHEN and CDR2 SYDVKM. The CDR3 has 11 residues. Trimming removed 7 bases from V and 8 bases from J, with 11 bases in between. DNA for the CDR3: TGTGCCAGCACCACCCGGGAGGGCTACACCTTC. This gives the protein CASTTREGYTF.

This clonotype is a singleton in its sample. The chain joins TRBV28 to TRBJ2-4, with TRBD2 matching 15 bases. Germline CDR1 reads MDHEN; CDR2 reads SYDVKM. J was trimmed by 1 base and V by 5 bases; bases with no gene match: 12. The CDR3 covers 20 residues. The CDR3 loop reads CASSQRTGLAGGMAKNIQYF. For the CDR3, the DNA is TGTGCCAGCAGTCAGAGGACCGGACTAGCGGGGGGGATGGCCAAAAACATTCAGTACTTC. The full variable domain, with the rest looked up from reference TRBV28 and TRBJ2-4, is DVKVTQSSRYLVKRTGEKVFLECVQDMDHENMFWYRQDPGLGLRLIYFSYDVKMKEKGDIPEGYSVSREKKERFSLILESASTNQTSMYLCASSQRTGLAGGMAKNIQYFGAGTRLSVL.